Following are 23 T cell receptor beta chains from one sample sequenced in a study of CXCR3-negative and CXCR3-positive naive CD8 T cells. Study-wide points: Naive cells with CXCR3 showed TRB CDR3s that were more hydrophobic than those in CXCR3-negative naive cells.

Via 5' RACE with UMI labels, TRB cDNA libraries were prepared. With the 5' RACE reads reprocessed, TCRdb shows one record per CDR3 protein and no DNA. Found here are 130,000 to 150,000 distinct CDR3 sequences; the top ten clones hold around 0.28%. For these receptors, no antigen is known. The sample was naive CXCR3+ CD8+ T cells from blood. Subset given: CD45RO-CCR7+CD27+CD95- naive CD8+ T cells expressing CXCR3 (TNR3+). All receptors derive from a human donor in good health. Some clones in this sample may be carry-over from other donors' samples.

This chain connects TRBV7-6 to TRBJ1-1; TCRdb's D call of TRBD1 is untestable without DNA. This CDR3 region has 19 residues. The V gene's germline CDR1 is SGHVS and CDR2 FNYEAQ. Here the CDR3 reads CASSLVVAQGPRIGTEAFF. Combining the CDR3 with reference TRBV7-6 and TRBJ1-1 gives the whole variable domain GAGVSQSPRYKVTKRGQDVALRCDPISGHVSLYWYRQALGQGPEFLTYFNYEAQQDKSGLPNDRFSAERPEGSISTLTIQRTEQRDSAMYRCASSLVVAQGPRIGTEAFFGQGTRLTVV.

This rearrangement joins TRBV10-3 to TRBJ2-7; the TCRdb call, TRBD1, lacks DNA for checking. The germline V gene encodes CDR1 ENHRY and CDR2 SYGVKD. This CDR3 is built from 14 residues. The CDR3 sequence is CAISEGIGTNEQYF.

V is TRBV19 and J is TRBJ1-5. Germline V lookup: CDR1 LNHDA, CDR2 SQIVND (reference sequence). This CDR3 spans 15 amino acids. The CDR3 loop reads CASSIDVERNQPQHF.

The rearrangement uses TRBV5-5 and TRBJ2-3; TCRdb indicates TRBD2, and absent DNA this call remains unverified. CDR3 length: 20 amino acids. From germline, CDR1 is SGHKS and CDR2 YYEKEE (reference sequence). The CDR3 region is CASSSFVAPLAGGEWDTQYF.

The V call is TRBV29-1, the J call TRBJ2-1; TCRdb outputs TRBD1, but without DNA this stays unchecked. There are 11 residues in the CDR3. In germline, CDR1 is SQVTM, CDR2 ANQGSEA. The CDR3 protein is CSSGGGYEQFF.

J is TRBJ1-1 and V is TRBV19. The CDR3 is 15 residues long. Germline V lookup: CDR1 LNHDA, CDR2 SQIVND (reference sequence). The CDR3 region is CASSIGPAANTEAFF.

The chain employs TRBV29-1 and TRBJ2-7; TCRdb's D call of TRBD1 is untestable without DNA. This CDR3 spans 17 amino acids. CDR1 is SQVTM and CDR2 is ANQGSEA in the germline V gene. CDR3 protein: CSVEYYSGTGIADEQYF.

J is TRBJ1-1 and V is TRBV28; TCRdb calls TRBD1, which cannot be checked without DNA. The CDR3 spans 14 residues. Germline assignment: CDR1 MDHEN and CDR2 SYDVKM. CDR3 protein: CASSGVTSRQQAFF.

CDR3 protein: CASSAGAGANVLTF. The chain couples TRBV25-1 to TRBJ2-6; the TCRdb call, TRBD1, lacks DNA for checking. Per germline, CDR1 MGHDK and CDR2 SYGVNS. This CDR3 spans 14 amino acids.

J is TRBJ2-1 and V is TRBV4-3. Per the germline V gene, CDR1 is LGHNA and CDR2 is YSLEER. This CDR3 is built from 15 residues. The CDR3: CASSQEGLSYNEQFF.

V usage is TRBV30 and J usage is TRBJ2-1; the D call from TCRdb, TRBD1, cannot be confirmed without DNA. CDR3 length equals 11 residues. Looked up from germline, CDR1 is GTSNPN and CDR2 is SVGIG (reference sequence). CDR3 loop: CAWDSYNEQFF.

The chain combines TRBV5-6 with TRBJ2-7; TCRdb proposes TRBD2, but this gene call is untestable without DNA. This CDR3 is built from 15 residues. CDR1 SGHDT and CDR2 YYEEEE come from the germline V gene. The CDR3: CATQGGQGASYEQYF.

The V gene is TRBV29-1, the J gene TRBJ2-2; lacking DNA, the TRBD2 call made by TCRdb goes unchecked. CDR3 size: 11 residues. Germline values: CDR1 SQVTM, CDR2 ANQGSEA. CDR3 protein: CSVLAAGELFF.

J is TRBJ1-1 and V is TRBV19; the D call from TCRdb, TRBD1, cannot be confirmed without DNA. The germline V gene encodes CDR1 LNHDA and CDR2 SQIVND (reference sequence). This CDR3 has 11 amino acids. The chain's CDR3 is CASSGGTEAFF.

The chain is built from TRBV10-3 and TRBJ2-5; TCRdb returns TRBD2, unconfirmable since there is no DNA. Germline V gene sequence: CDR1 ENHRY, CDR2 SYGVKD. The CDR3 has 16 amino acids. This chain's CDR3 is CAISESASGRIKTQYF.

CDR3 loop: CSVDSGSQSSYEQYF. The J gene is TRBJ2-7, the V gene TRBV29-1; TCRdb designates TRBD1, a call that cannot be tested without DNA. Germline V gives CDR1 SQVTM, CDR2 ANQGSEA. The CDR3 loop spans 15 amino acids.

J is TRBJ2-7 and V is TRBV28; TCRdb selects TRBD1, and the lack of DNA leaves this call unchecked. The CDR3 totals 17 residues. CDR1 is MDHEN, CDR2 SYDVKM, per germline. The CDR3 is CASSLWIQGAVYYEQYF.

The V gene is TRBV30, the J gene TRBJ1-1. Germline values: CDR1 GTSNPN, CDR2 SVGIG (reference sequence). The CDR3 is 12 amino acids. CDR3: CAWSPRGPEAFF.

V usage is TRBV7-9 and J usage is TRBJ2-3; TCRdb's D call, TRBD1, is unchecked because there is no DNA. The germline V gene has CDR1 SEHNR and CDR2 FQNEAQ (reference sequence). The CDR3 spans 16 residues. The CDR3 loop is CASSETGTGSTDTQYF.

This rearrangement joins TRBV9 to TRBJ2-1; TCRdb's D call of TRBD2 is untestable without DNA. The CDR3 totals 19 residues. From germline, CDR1 is SGDLS and CDR2 YYNGEE. CDR3 sequence reads: CAISVPTGTPSSSYNEQFF.

The chain joins TRBV28 to TRBJ2-7; TCRdb's assignment of TRBD1 cannot be checked, as there is no DNA. The CDR3 sequence is 14 residues long. The germline V gene encodes CDR1 MDHEN and CDR2 SYDVKM. CDR3 residues: CASTSDRESYEQYF.

The chain carries TRBV7-2 and TRBJ2-7; TCRdb lists TRBD2, though no DNA is available to test this call. Germline V CDR1 and CDR2: SGHTA, FQGNSA. The CDR3 runs to 19 residues. The CDR3 reads CASSLPGLAGAKDPYEQYF.

The chain links TRBV12-3 or TRBV12-4 to TRBJ2-7. This CDR3 has 12 amino acids. The CDR3 protein is CANSPYSYEQYF.